The sequence of this T cell receptor (beta chain) was determined in a study of blood T cell repertoires in COVID-19. Study information: Some COVID-19 samples were acute and others convalescent; all came from the United States, Italy and Spain. PBMCs, B-cell-depleted T cells, or T cells provided the cDNA or gDNA that made up the material.

Sequenced by immunoSEQ multiplex PCR; TCRdb stores in-frame clones only, minus some. Among 250,000 to 350,000 clones listed, over 70% were seen once. The sequenced sample consisted of peripheral blood. The sequence was collected from a woman aged 45-65 years with acute or convalescent COVID-19.

In DNA form, the CDR3 reads TGTGCCAGCAGCTTTTCAGCGACAGATACGCAGTATTTT. Protein: CASSFSATDTQYF. This chain links TRBV7-9 with TRBJ2-3; D unclear. The CDR3 contains 13 residues. Germline lookup yields CDR1 SEHNR and CDR2 FQNEAQ (reference sequence). Between the trimmed V and J ends, which lost 3 bases and 3 bases, there was a span of 7 bases.